This T cell receptor beta chain was recovered during a study of neurological immune-mediated disorders. Germline V gene data show CDR1 as SNHLY and CDR2 as FYNNEI. V lost 6 bases to trimming and J lost 7 bases, with 13 bases between them. The length of the CDR3 is 13 residues. The cDNA came from 5'RACE with 10-nucleotide random UMIs. TCRdb re-called the 5' RACE reads through MiXCR, storing one row per CDR3 protein. Here the sample spans tens of thousands of distinct CDR3 sequences, 9% to 12% being singletons. This clonotype appeared many times. PBMCs numbering 2 million and stored at -80 C yielded the unsorted libraries.

Material for sequencing was PBMCs. This receptor was obtained from a woman aged 35 to 49 with HTLV-1-associated myelopathy (HAM/TSP). This chain joins TRBV2 and TRBJ1-3, with D possibly matching TRBD1 (6 bases). CDR3 sequence reads: CASSRQDANTIYF. CDR3 coding DNA: TGTGCCAGCAGCCGACAGGACGCGAACACCATATATTTT.